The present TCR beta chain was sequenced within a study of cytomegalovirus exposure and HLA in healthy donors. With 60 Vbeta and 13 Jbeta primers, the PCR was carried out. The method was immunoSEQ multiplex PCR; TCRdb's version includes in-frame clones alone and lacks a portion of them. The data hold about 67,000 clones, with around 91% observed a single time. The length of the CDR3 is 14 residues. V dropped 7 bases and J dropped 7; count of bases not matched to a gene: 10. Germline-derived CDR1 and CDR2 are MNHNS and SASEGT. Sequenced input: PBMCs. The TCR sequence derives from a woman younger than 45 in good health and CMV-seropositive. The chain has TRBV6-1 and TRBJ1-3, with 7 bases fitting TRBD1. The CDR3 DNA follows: TGTGCCAGCACCTCCTACAGGGGCGGGAACACCATATATTTT. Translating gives CASTSYRGGNTIYF.